This TCR beta chain was recovered during a study of control samples from healthy donors and cancer patients. Repertoires were generated with immunoSEQ multiplex PCR, while TCRdb's copy carries only in-frame clones and drops some. The sample holds just under 150,000 clones, more than 85% seen once. Specimen: blood. The source of this sequence is a man under 40 in good health.

CDR3 in DNA: TGTGCCAGCAGTGAGGTAGAGAGTTATAATTCACCCCTCCACTTT. It encodes CASSEVESYNSPLHF. J is TRBJ1-6 and V is TRBV2; D is ambiguous. Germline CDR1 SNHLY, CDR2 FYNNEI. V was pared by 3 bases and J by 4 bases, with 10 bases between. This CDR3 spans 15 amino acids.